The 25 T cell receptor beta chains presented below share a single source sample, sequenced in a study of human T cells and chemical hapten exposure (dated by TCRdb to the early 2020s). The time point label on this specimen signifies: healthy volunteer bleed at 2 weeks. Total RNA was isolated from unfractionated whole blood collected in Tempus Blood RNA tubes. Library preparation was by RACE. Sequencing used a NextSeq 500. TCRdb reanalyzed the raw reads on its own, using fastp at Q25 for trimming and MiXCR for clone calling, and kept in-frame beta chains. Under each unique CDR3 protein, matching rows form one entry showing the most common genes and DNA. The sample includes 45,000 or so distinct CDR3 sequences, with about 4.5% observed a single time. The ten largest make up about 5.8% of the sample. The sample was whole blood. Every receptor here comes from a human donor in good health. Some clones in this sample may be carry-over from other donors' samples.

This clonotype has a handful of counts. The V call is TRBV27, the J call TRBJ2-7, with D hard to call. In germline, CDR1 is MNHEY, CDR2 SMNVEV (reference sequence). The germline V and J ends were trimmed by 6 bases and 1 base, with 16 bases remaining between them. This CDR3 region has 15 residues. CDR3 sequence reads: CASSLWAGRSYEQYF. The DNA of the CDR3 is TGTGCCAGCAGCCTGTGGGCAGGCCGTTCCTACGAGCAGTACTTC.

Regarding this clonotype: One end of the junction does not line up with germline, which may come from a read error. CDR3 sequence reads: CSASSGRLLSGEAQYF. The DNA for the CDR3 is TGCAGTGCTTCTAGCGGGAGGCTCCTTTCTGGAGAGGCCCAATACTTC. The V gene is TRBV20-1, the J gene TRBJ2-5; TRBD2 aligns across 11 bases. The CDR3 spans 16 residues. Germline CDR1 DFQATT, CDR2 SNEGSKA (reference sequence).

Ten or more counts support this clonotype. This sequence joins TRBV7-9 and TRBJ2-5; the match to TRBD1 covers 7 bases. CDR3 size: 13 residues. Germline assignment: CDR1 SEHNR and CDR2 FQNEAQ (reference sequence). Trimming at V came to 3 bases and at J to 3 bases, leaving 1 base not matched to a gene. Here the CDR3 reads CASSFTGEETQYF. The DNA for the CDR3 is TGTGCCAGCAGCTTTACAGGGGAAGAGACCCAGTACTTC.

This clonotype was detected ten times or more. The rearrangement joins TRBV28 to TRBJ2-3; 7 bases are shared with TRBD2. The V gene end was trimmed by 2 bases and the J gene end by 10 bases; junction bases not matched to a gene: 3. The germline V gene encodes CDR1 MDHEN and CDR2 SYDVKM. The CDR3 sequence is 12 residues long. The CDR3, as DNA: TGTGCCAGCAGTTTAGGAGGGAGGGCGCAGTATTTT. This encodes CASSLGGRAQYF.

CDR3 bases: TGCAGCGCCTCCCCGGGGGCAGTGGCCCTAGACACCGGGGAGCTGTTTTTT. This translates into CSASPGAVALDTGELFF. This chain links TRBV29-1 with TRBJ2-2, with D perhaps TRBD1 or TRBD2 (6 bases each). In germline, CDR1 is SQVTM, CDR2 ANQGSEA. The V and J ends lost 7 bases and 3 bases respectively, with 24 bases between them. This CDR3 has 17 residues.

The chain joins TRBV4-1 to TRBJ2-6, with D perhaps given as TRBD1 or TRBD2 (5 bases each). Between the trimmed V and J ends, which lost 3 bases and 0 bases, there was a span of 12 bases. This CDR3 spans 17 amino acids. Germline V gene data show CDR1 as MGHRA and CDR2 as YSYEKL. CDR3 bases: TGCGCCAGCAGCCAGAAGGGACGGACCTCTGGGGCCAACGTCCTGACTTTC. Translated: CASSQKGRTSGANVLTF.

The CDR3 protein is CASRGQSRKDTQYF. CDR3 sequence (DNA): TGTGCCAGCAGGGGACAGTCCCGAAAGGATACGCAGTATTTT. V usage is TRBV28 and J usage is TRBJ2-3; 7 nucleotides line up with TRBD1. The junction had 9 bases not matched to a gene; V was cut back by 6 bases and J by 6 bases. Germline assignment: CDR1 MDHEN and CDR2 SYDVKM. CDR3 length: 14 residues.

This clonotype is labeled medium-sized. The J gene is TRBJ1-1, the V gene TRBV28, with D possibly being TRBD1 (5 bases). From germline, CDR1 is MDHEN and CDR2 SYDVKM. The CDR3 covers 11 residues. The germline V and J ends were trimmed by 11 bases and 6 bases, with 13 bases remaining between them. CDR3 in DNA: TGTGCCGGGGGTTCCAAGGCTGAAGCTTTCTTT. It specifies CAGGSKAEAFF.

V and J are TRBV7-6 and TRBJ2-7; 11 bases are a match to TRBD2. The CDR3 runs 15 residues. The germline V gene encodes CDR1 SGHVS and CDR2 FNYEAQ. With V trimmed by 5 bases and J by 4 bases, 7 bases remained unmatched. The CDR3 DNA reads TGTGCCAGCAGCGTAACTAGCGGGAGAGAGTACGAGCAGTACTTC. Translation gives CASSVTSGREYEQYF.

This clonotype has at least ten counts. The chain carries TRBV20-1 and TRBJ2-1, with D perhaps TRBD2 (5 bases). The CDR3 consists of 16 residues. V was shortened by 5 bases and J by 1 base, with 18 bases between the two germline ends. The V gene's germline CDR1 is DFQATT and CDR2 SNEGSKA (reference sequence). The CDR3 protein is CSAETMGVGSYNEQFF. CDR3 sequence (DNA): TGCAGTGCTGAAACTATGGGAGTAGGGTCCTACAATGAGCAGTTCTTC.

The chain recombines TRBV5-6 with TRBJ2-5, with 11 bases aligning to TRBD2. This CDR3 has 19 residues. Germline V gives CDR1 SGHDT, CDR2 YYEEEE. V dropped 0 bases and J dropped 1; count of bases not matched to a gene: 11. CDR3 bases: TGTGCCAGCAGCTTGGCCCTCTCGGCTAGCGGGAGGCTCCAAGAGACCCAGTACTTC. This codes for CASSLALSASGRLQETQYF.

This clonotype was found many times. The gene calls are TRBV21-1 and TRBJ2-2. TRBV21-1 is reported as a pseudogene. This CDR3 comprises 16 residues. CDR3 nucleotide sequence: TGTGCCAGCAGCAAGGTTTGTCTAGCGAACACCGGGGAGCTGTTTTTT. Its protein product is CASSKVCLANTGELFF.

This clonotype has more than one count but fewer than ten. This chain links TRBV19 with TRBJ2-1; D remains unclear. CDR1 is LNHDA, CDR2 SQIVND, per germline (reference sequence). Trimming took off 7 bases at V and 6 bases at J, with 19 bases between the two ends. The CDR3 runs to 15 residues. This CDR3 reads CASTPGWSVSNEQFF. The CDR3 bases are TGTGCCAGTACCCCCGGGTGGTCCGTGTCCAATGAGCAGTTCTTC. Together with reference TRBV19 and TRBJ2-1, the CDR3 gives the full variable domain: DGGITQSPKYLFRKEGQNVTLSCEQNLNHDAMYWYRQDPGQGLRLIYYSQIVNDFQKGDIAEGYSVSREKKESFPLTVTSAQKNPTAFYLCASTPGWSVSNEQFFGPGTRLTVL.

This clonotype was picked up a small number of times. CDR3 bases: TGCGCCAGCACAGGGGGGAACACTGAAGCTTTCTTT. Translation gives CASTGGNTEAFF. The chain has TRBV5-1 and TRBJ1-1; 7 bases fit TRBD1. CDR3 size: 12 residues. Losses at the gene ends were 6 bases for V and 1 base for J; bases not matched to a gene: 0. CDR1 and CDR2 from the germline V gene are SGHRS and YFSETQ.

This clonotype was counted many times. The chain recombines TRBV5-1 with TRBJ2-1; TRBD1 matches 11 bases. The CDR3 loop spans 20 amino acids. J lost 1 base, V lost 5 bases, and 17 bases had no gene match. Germline assignment: CDR1 SGHRS and CDR2 YFSETQ. The CDR3 region is CASRLNLMGDRGSSYNEQFF. CDR3 sequence (DNA): TGCGCCAGCAGATTGAATCTTATGGGGGACAGGGGGTCATCCTACAATGAGCAGTTCTTC.

There are a few counts of this clonotype. V usage is TRBV5-4 and J usage is TRBJ2-3, with D uncertain. The CDR3 consists of 14 residues. CDR1 and CDR2 (germline): SGHNT, YYREEE (reference sequence). V was cut by 4 bases and J by 7 bases, with 16 bases left in between. CDR3 sequence reads: CASSAPGSKNTQYF. The CDR3, as DNA: TGTGCCAGCAGCGCCCCTGGCAGTAAAAATACGCAGTATTTT.

This clonotype was counted many times. The chain uses TRBV29-1 and TRBJ1-2, with 10 bases identical to TRBD1. Trimming at V came to 6 bases and at J to 14 bases, leaving 9 bases not matched to a gene. Germline loops: CDR1 SQVTM, CDR2 ANQGSEA. The CDR3 loop spans 11 amino acids. DNA of the CDR3: TGCAGCGTGACGACAGGGGGCGCTAAAACCTTC. Translating it yields CSVTTGGAKTF.

This clonotype was observed many times. The chain combines TRBV6-5 with TRBJ2-7, with 13 bases matching TRBD2. The CDR3 contains 16 residues. Trimming at V came to 5 bases and at J to 4 bases, leaving 8 bases not matched to a gene. The V gene's germline CDR1 is MNHEY and CDR2 SVGAGI. The CDR3 region is CASSLGLAGPPYEQYF. CDR3 nucleotide sequence: TGTGCCAGCAGTCTGGGACTAGCGGGGCCCCCTTACGAGCAGTACTTC.

This clonotype showed up many times. The genes are TRBV29-1 and TRBJ2-2; 10 nucleotides agree with TRBD1. CDR3 length equals 17 residues. The V gene end was trimmed by 0 bases and the J gene end by 4 bases; junction bases not matched to a gene: 8. Germline CDR1 SQVTM, CDR2 ANQGSEA. CDR3 DNA: TGCAGCGTTGAAGATCAGGGGACAGGGGCGGTCACCGGGGAGCTGTTTTTT. Its protein product is CSVEDQGTGAVTGELFF.

This clonotype was seen ten or more times. This chain connects TRBV7-9 to TRBJ2-1, with D tentatively TRBD2 (6 bases). Germline CDR1 and CDR2: SEHNR and FQNEAQ (reference sequence). Trimming left V 4 bases short and J 0 bases short, with 10 bases between. The CDR3 totals 15 residues. The DNA for the CDR3 is TGTGCCAGCAGCTCTAGCGTCAGCTCCTACAATGAGCAGTTCTTC. Protein sequence: CASSSSVSSYNEQFF.

This clonotype was detected many times. The genes are TRBV4-2 and TRBJ2-3, with 14 positions matching TRBD2. V lost 5 bases to trimming and J lost 3 bases; unmatched junction nucleotides: 16. Germline assignment: CDR1 LGHNA and CDR2 YNFKEQ. The CDR3 loop spans 20 amino acids. The CDR3 bases are TGTGCCAGCAGCGATACCTCCTTGTCACGGACTAGCGGGAGGACAGATACGCAGTATTTT. Protein: CASSDTSLSRTSGRTDTQYF.

This clonotype was detected ten times or more. This chain links TRBV7-9 with TRBJ2-1, with 12 bases aligning to TRBD2. This CDR3 has 15 residues. Per the germline V gene, CDR1 is SEHNR and CDR2 is FQNEAQ (reference sequence). With V trimmed by 5 bases and J by 9 bases, 8 bases remained unmatched. Written as DNA, the CDR3 is TGTGCCAGCAGCCCTCCGGGACTAGCGGGTTTTGAGCAGTTCTTC. This gives the protein CASSPPGLAGFEQFF. The full variable domain, with the rest looked up from reference TRBV7-9 and TRBJ2-1, is DTGVSQNPRHKITKRGQNVTFRCDPISEHNRLYWYRQTLGQGPEFLTYFQNEAQLEKSRLLSDRFSAERPKGSFSTLEIQRTEQGDSAMYLCASSPPGLAGFEQFFGPGTRLTVL.

This clonotype was picked up many times. The chain carries TRBV28 and TRBJ1-1, with 7 bases identical to TRBD1. CDR3 length: 13 residues. The germline V gene has CDR1 MDHEN and CDR2 SYDVKM. The trim removed 6 bases at V and 4 bases at J, leaving 5 bases unmatched. CDR3 bases: TGTGCCAGCAGCACTCCAGGGGGCACTGAAGCTTTCTTT. This sequence encodes CASSTPGGTEAFF.

The sample holds many counts of this clonotype. This rearrangement joins TRBV20-1 to TRBJ1-1, with D uncertain. With 7 bases removed from V and 11 bases from J, the gap between germline ends came to 23 bases. Germline values: CDR1 DFQATT, CDR2 SNEGSKA (reference sequence). The CDR3 length is 13 residues. CDR3 sequence (DNA): TGCAGTGTCGGAATCCCGGGAATGGCAGAGGCTTTCTTT. It translates to CSVGIPGMAEAFF.

This clonotype appeared many times. This chain connects TRBV7-2 to TRBJ2-3; TRBD2 matches at 7 bases. Per germline, CDR1 SGHTA and CDR2 FQGNSA. V was pared by 2 bases and J by 6 bases, with 5 bases of the junction left unmatched. The CDR3 sequence is 14 residues long. The CDR3 nucleotides are TGTGCCAGCAGCTTACCCGGGAGGCCGGATACGCAGTATTTT. Its translation: CASSLPGRPDTQYF.